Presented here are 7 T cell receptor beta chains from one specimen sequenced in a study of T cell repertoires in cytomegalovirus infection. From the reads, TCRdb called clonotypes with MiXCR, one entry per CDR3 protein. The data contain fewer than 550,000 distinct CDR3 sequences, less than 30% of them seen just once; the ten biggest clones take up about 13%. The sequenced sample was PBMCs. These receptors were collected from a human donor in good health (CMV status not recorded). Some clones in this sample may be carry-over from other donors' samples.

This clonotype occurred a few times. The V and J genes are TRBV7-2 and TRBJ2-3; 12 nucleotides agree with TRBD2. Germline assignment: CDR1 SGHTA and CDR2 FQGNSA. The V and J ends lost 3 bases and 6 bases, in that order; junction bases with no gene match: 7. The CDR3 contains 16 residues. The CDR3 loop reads CASSLGTSGFKDTQYF. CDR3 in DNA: TGTGCCAGCAGCTTGGGGACTAGCGGGTTTAAGGATACGCAGTATTTT. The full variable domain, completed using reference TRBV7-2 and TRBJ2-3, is GAGVSQSPSNKVTEKGKDVELRCDPISGHTALYWYRQSLGQGLEFLIYFQGNSAPDKSGLPSDRFSAERTGGSVSTLTIQRTQQEDSAVYLCASSLGTSGFKDTQYFGPGTRLTVL.

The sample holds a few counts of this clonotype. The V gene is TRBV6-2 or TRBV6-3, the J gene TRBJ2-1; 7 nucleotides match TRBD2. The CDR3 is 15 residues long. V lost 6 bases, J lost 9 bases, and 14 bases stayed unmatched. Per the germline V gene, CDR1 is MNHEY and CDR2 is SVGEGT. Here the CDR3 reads CASSSRGAGRTEQFF. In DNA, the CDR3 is TGTGCCAGCAGCTCCCGCGGAGCGGGACGGACTGAGCAGTTCTTC.

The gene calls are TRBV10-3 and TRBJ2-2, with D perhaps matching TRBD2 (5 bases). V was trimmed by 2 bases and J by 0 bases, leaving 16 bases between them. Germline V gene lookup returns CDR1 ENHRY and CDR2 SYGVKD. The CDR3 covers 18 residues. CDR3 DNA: TGTGCCATCAGTGAGCCCGCCCCCGGGATAACGAACACCGGGGAGCTGTTTTTT. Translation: CAISEPAPGITNTGELFF.

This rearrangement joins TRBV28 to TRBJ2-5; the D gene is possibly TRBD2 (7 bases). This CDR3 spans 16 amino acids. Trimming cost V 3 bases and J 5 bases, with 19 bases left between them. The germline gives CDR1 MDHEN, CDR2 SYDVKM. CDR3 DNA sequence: TGTGCCAGCAGTTTGCCTTCTCCCGGGGGGCTGGAGACCCAGTACTTC. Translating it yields CASSLPSPGGLETQYF.

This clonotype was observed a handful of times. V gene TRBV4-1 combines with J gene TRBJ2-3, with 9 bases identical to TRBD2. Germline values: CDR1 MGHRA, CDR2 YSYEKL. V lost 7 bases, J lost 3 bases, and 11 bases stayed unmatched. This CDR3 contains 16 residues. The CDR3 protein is CASTRTRTSVTDTQYF. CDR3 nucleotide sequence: TGCGCCAGCACCCGGACCCGGACTAGCGTGACAGATACGCAGTATTTT.

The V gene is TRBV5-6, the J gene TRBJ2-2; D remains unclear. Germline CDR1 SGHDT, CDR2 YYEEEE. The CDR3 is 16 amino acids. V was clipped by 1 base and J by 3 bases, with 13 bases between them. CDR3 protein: CASSLNGQQYTGELFF. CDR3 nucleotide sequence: TGTGCCAGCAGCTTGAACGGCCAACAGTACACCGGGGAGCTGTTTTTT.

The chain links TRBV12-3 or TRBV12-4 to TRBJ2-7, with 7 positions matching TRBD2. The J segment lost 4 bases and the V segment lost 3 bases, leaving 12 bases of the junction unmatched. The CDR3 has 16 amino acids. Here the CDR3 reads CASSLGGRTPLYEQYF. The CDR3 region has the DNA TGTGCCAGCAGTTTGGGAGGGAGGACGCCCCTGTACGAGCAGTACTTC.